This TCR beta chain was obtained from a study of OX40 agonist ivuxolimab in advanced cancers. As concerns this clone: Its antigen is undetermined.

The CDR3 runs 13 residues. Trimming took off 0 bases at V and 5 bases at J, with 6 bases between the two ends. Germline loops: CDR1 SGHAT, CDR2 FQNNGV. Patients were ineligible given autoimmune disease history or systemic immunosuppression. On cycle 4 day 1 and cycle 7 day 1, as well as at baseline, blood was sampled. Points from the study as a whole: Among the least clonally expanded were partial responders at 0.1-3.0 mg/kg. On average, CD8+ T cells showed a greater number of expanded clones than CD4+.

Only in-frame clones appear in the TCRdb table, and some are missing; sequencing was by immunoSEQ multiplex PCR. The table shows under 90,000 clones, with roughly 83% occurring only once. This TCR was recovered from an adult with an advanced solid tumor such as melanoma, head and neck, liver or kidney cancer. This chain uses TRBV11-2 with TRBJ2-3; possibly TRBD1 for D (5 bases). The sample in question was CD4+ or CD8+ T cells sorted from blood, obtained in a trial of the OX40 agonist ivuxolimab. The CDR3 reads CASSLDQGDTQYF. In DNA form, the CDR3 reads TGTGCCAGCAGCTTAGATCAGGGAGATACGCAGTATTTT.